This T cell receptor beta chain was retrieved from a study of neoadjuvant nivolumab and ipilimumab in lung cancer. Study as a whole: Patients got nivolumab 3 mg/kg on days 1, 15 and 29; combination added ipilimumab 1 mg/kg day 1. Points from the study as a whole: Resected-tumor TCR richness correlated positively with pretherapy blood richness. From pretherapy to surgery, tumor richness and clonality rose with dual therapy.

This clone was seen once. Its antigen is not known. Germline lookup yields CDR1 SGHTA and CDR2 FQGNSA. Germline trimming cut 4 bases from V and 7 bases from J; bases unmatched to any gene: 8. CDR3 size: 15 residues. Repertoires were generated with immunoSEQ multiplex PCR, while TCRdb's copy carries only in-frame clones and drops some. This sample has roughly 45,000 clones, with around nine tenths found just once. The starting material was blood, obtained before neoadjuvant nivolumab, alone or with ipilimumab. This receptor was taken from an adult with non-small cell lung cancer. Some clones in this sample may be carry-over from other donors' samples. V usage is TRBV7-2 and J usage is TRBJ2-5; TRBD2 matches at 11 bases. CDR3 nucleotide sequence: TGTGCCAGCAGCTCTATGACTAGCGGGACTGGGACCCAGTACTTC. It yields the protein CASSSMTSGTGTQYF.